This paragraph reports one T cell receptor (beta chain). The sample contains more than one DNA sequence encoding this CDR3. The entry originates in a study of control samples from healthy donors and cancer patients. Generated by immunoSEQ multiplex PCR, the TCRdb table keeps only in-frame clones and is missing some. Of some 410,000 clones listed, around nine tenths are singletons. Trimming took 5 bases from V and 0 from J, leaving 1 base between them. This CDR3 region has 12 residues. The chain joins TRBV12-3 or TRBV12-4 to TRBJ2-2; no clear D. The sequence came from a man aged 35-49 years with head and neck cancer. The sample taken for sequencing was PBMCs. CDR3 sequence: CASSPNTGELFF. CDR3 DNA: TGTGCCAGCAGTCCGAACACCGGGGAGCTGTTTTTT.